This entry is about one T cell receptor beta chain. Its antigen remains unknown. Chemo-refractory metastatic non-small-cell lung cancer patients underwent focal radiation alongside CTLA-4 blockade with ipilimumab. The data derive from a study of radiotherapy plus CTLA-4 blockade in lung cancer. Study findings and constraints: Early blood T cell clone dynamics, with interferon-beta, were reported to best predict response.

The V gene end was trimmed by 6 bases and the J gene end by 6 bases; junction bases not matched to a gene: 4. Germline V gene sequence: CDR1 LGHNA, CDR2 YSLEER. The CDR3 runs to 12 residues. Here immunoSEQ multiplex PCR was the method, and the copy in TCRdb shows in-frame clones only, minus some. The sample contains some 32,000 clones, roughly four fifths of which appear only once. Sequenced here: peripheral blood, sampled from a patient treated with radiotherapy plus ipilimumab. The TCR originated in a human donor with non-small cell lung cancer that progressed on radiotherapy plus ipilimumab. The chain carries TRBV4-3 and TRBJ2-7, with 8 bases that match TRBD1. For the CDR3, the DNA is TGCGCCAGCAGGACAGGGGAAGCCGAGCAGTACTTC. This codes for CASRTGEAEQYF.